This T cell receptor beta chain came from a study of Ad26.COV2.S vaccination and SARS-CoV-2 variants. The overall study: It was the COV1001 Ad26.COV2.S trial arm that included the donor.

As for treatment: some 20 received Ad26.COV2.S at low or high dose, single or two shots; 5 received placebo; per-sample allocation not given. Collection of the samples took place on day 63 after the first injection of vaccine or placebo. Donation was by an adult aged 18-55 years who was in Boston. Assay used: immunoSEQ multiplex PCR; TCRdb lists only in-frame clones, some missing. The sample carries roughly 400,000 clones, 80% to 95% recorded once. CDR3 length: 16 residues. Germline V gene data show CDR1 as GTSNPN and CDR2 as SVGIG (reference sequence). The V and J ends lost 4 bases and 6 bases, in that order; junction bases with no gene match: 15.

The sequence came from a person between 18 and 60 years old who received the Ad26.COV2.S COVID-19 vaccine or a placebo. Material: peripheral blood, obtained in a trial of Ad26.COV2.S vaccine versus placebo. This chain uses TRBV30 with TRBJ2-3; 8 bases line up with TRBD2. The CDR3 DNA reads TGTGCCTGGAACCCAGGAGCGGGGGAGCCCCGGGATACGCAGTATTTT. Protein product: CAWNPGAGEPRDTQYF.